One and the same sample provided the 5 T cell receptor beta chains below, sequenced in a study of B cell selection in AIRE deficiency. Sorted regulatory T cells were CD4-positive, CD25-high and CD127-low or negative. The table came from immunoSEQ multiplex PCR; TCRdb's copy has only in-frame clones and leaves some out. This sample has 11,000 to 15,000 clones, with about 92% found just once. The sequenced sample consisted of Tregs sorted from PBMCs. The receptors were gathered from a human donor with AIRE deficiency.

The genes are TRBV6-5 and TRBJ2-1; D uncertain. The V gene lost 2 bases and the J gene lost 5 bases, with 13 bases spanning the gap. Germline assignment: CDR1 MNHEY and CDR2 SVGAGI. There are 15 residues in the CDR3. CDR3: CASSYTSTRHNEQFF. CDR3 coding DNA: TGTGCCAGCAGTTACACTTCGACTCGCCACAATGAGCAGTTCTTC.

This chain links TRBV28 with TRBJ1-5, with D maybe TRBD1 (6 bases). CDR1 is MDHEN and CDR2 is SYDVKM in the germline V gene. CDR3 length: 15 amino acids. V lost 7 bases and J lost 5, with 18 bases in between. This CDR3 is CASTGRGSGDQPQHF. CDR3 nucleotide sequence: TGTGCCAGCACCGGCAGGGGTTCGGGGGATCAGCCCCAGCATTTT.

The V gene is TRBV11-2, the J gene TRBJ1-4, with D perhaps TRBD1 (6 bases). The CDR3 is 13 amino acids. Germline lookup yields CDR1 SGHAT and CDR2 FQNNGV. The V end was cut by 6 bases, the J end by 3 bases, with 8 bases between. The CDR3 protein is CASRGQPNEKLFF. Here the CDR3 DNA reads TGTGCCAGCAGAGGACAGCCTAATGAAAAACTGTTTTTT. Variable domain in full (rest from reference TRBV11-2 and TRBJ1-4): EAGVAQSPRYKIIEKRQSVAFWCNPISGHATLYWYQQILGQGPKLLIQFQNNGVVDDSQLPKDRFSAERLKGVDSTLKIQPAKLEDSAVYLCASRGQPNEKLFFGSGTQLSVL.

The chain uses TRBV5-5 and TRBJ2-5; TRBD2 aligns across 9 bases. Germline CDR1 and CDR2: SGHKS and YYEKEE (reference sequence). This CDR3 has 16 residues. V shed 2 bases and J 5 bases; nucleotides not matched to a gene: 10. CDR3 sequence reads: CASSLPLAGAWETQYF. The DNA for the CDR3 is TGTGCCAGCAGCTTACCCTTAGCGGGAGCTTGGGAGACCCAGTACTTC.

CDR3 DNA sequence: TGTGCCAGCTCACCACCCGAGCGGGGGGGATATAGCAATCAGCCCCAGCATTTT. Encoded protein: CASSPPERGGYSNQPQHF. This chain links TRBV18 with TRBJ1-5, with a weak D call TRBD1 (5 bases). V dropped 0 bases and J dropped 0 bases, with 15 bases sitting between them. Germline loops: CDR1 KGHSH, CDR2 LQKENI. The CDR3 consists of 18 residues.